This T cell receptor beta chain was observed in a study of regulatory T cells in long-lasting Graves disease. V lost 6 bases and J lost 6, with 15 bases in between. CDR3 length equals 13 residues. Specified time point: persistent/refractory GD, antithyroid drugs over 5 years with positive TRAb. PBMC-extracted RNA yielded the TCR library. Both iRepertoire HTBI primers and Arm-PCR of CDR3 regions were used to build the TCR beta libraries. TCRdb reanalysed the multiplex PCR reads using MiXCR and keeps one entry per CDR3 protein. There are around 510,000 distinct CDR3 sequences in the sample; less than 25% occur only once, and under 9% lies in the top ten.

The rearrangement joins TRBV12-3 or TRBV12-4 to TRBJ2-7; D is uncertain. The material was peripheral blood mononuclear cells (PBMCs), obtained when the disease was refractory, from a patient treated with antithyroid drugs. This clonotype originated in a female donor with Graves disease. Here the CDR3 DNA reads TGTGCCAGCAGCCCCGGGTTCCGGCTCGAGCAGTACTTC. Translated, it gives CASSPGFRLEQYF.